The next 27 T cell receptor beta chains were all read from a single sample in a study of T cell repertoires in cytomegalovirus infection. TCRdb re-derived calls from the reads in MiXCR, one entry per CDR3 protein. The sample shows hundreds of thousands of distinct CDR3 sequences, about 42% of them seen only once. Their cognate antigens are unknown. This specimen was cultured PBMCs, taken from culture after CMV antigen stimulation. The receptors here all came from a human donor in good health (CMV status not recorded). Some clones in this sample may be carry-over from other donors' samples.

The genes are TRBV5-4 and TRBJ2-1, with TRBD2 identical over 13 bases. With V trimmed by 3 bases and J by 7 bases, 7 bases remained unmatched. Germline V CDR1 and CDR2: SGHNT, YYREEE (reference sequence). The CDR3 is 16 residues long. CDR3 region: CASSSSGTSGANEQFF. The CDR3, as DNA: TGTGCCAGCAGCTCAAGCGGGACTAGCGGGGCTAATGAGCAGTTCTTC.

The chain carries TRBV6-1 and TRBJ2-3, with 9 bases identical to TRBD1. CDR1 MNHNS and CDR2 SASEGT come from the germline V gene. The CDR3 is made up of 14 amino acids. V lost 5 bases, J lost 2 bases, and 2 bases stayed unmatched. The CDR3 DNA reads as TGTGCCAGCAGTTGGGACAGGGACACAGATACGCAGTATTTT. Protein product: CASSWDRDTDTQYF.

CDR3 bases: TGTGCCAGCAGCCCCCGCAGTCGGGGGGGAGAGACCCAGTACTTC. It codes for CASSPRSRGGETQYF. The rearrangement uses TRBV7-8 and TRBJ2-5; TRBD2 matches 8 bases. The germline V gene encodes CDR1 SGHVS and CDR2 FQNEAQ. The junction had 9 bases not matched to a gene; V was cut back by 5 bases and J by 4 bases. The CDR3 has 15 amino acids.

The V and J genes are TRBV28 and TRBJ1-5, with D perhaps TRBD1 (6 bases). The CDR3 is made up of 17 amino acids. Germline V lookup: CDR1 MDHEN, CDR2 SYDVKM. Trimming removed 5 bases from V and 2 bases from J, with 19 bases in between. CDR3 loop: CASSPKVRGAGNQPQHF. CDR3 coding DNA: TGTGCCAGCAGTCCAAAAGTACGGGGGGCAGGCAATCAGCCCCAGCATTTT.

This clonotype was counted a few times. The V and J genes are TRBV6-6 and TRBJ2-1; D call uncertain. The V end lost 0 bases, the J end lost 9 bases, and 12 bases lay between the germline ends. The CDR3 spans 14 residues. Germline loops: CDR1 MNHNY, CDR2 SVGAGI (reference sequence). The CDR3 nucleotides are TGTGCCAGCAGTTACTCTATTGGGTATAGTGAGCAGTTCTTC. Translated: CASSYSIGYSEQFF.

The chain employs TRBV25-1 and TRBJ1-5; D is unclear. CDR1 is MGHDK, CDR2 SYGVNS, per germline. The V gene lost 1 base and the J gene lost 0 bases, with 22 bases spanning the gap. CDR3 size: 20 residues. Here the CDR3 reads CASSESCPGSPDLSNQPQHF. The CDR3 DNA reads TGTGCCAGCAGTGAATCGTGTCCGGGTAGTCCGGATCTTAGCAATCAGCCCCAGCATTTT.

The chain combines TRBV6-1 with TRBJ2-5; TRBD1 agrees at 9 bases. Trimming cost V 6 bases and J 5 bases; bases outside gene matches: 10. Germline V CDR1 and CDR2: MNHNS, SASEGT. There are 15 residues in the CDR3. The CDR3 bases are TGTGCCAGCAGAGCGACCGGGACAGGGCCGGAGACCCAGTACTTC. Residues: CASRATGTGPETQYF.

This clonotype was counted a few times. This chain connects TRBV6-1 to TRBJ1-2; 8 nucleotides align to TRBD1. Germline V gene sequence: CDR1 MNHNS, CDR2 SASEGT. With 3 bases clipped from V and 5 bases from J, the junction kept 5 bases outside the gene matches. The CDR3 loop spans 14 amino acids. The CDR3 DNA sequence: TGTGCCAGCAGTGACACTGGACAGGGATATGGCTACACCTTC. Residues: CASSDTGQGYGYTF.

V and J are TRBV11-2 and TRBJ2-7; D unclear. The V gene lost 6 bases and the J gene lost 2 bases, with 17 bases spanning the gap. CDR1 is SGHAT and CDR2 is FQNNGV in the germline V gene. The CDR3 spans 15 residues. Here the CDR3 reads CASSSLEYTTYEQYF. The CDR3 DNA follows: TGTGCCAGCAGTTCCTTGGAGTACACCACCTACGAGCAGTACTTC.

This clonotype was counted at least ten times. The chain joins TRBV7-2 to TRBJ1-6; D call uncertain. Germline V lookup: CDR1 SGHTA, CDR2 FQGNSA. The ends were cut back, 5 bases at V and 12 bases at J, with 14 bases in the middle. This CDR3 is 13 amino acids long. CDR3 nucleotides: TGTGCCAGCAGCCGAGACCGGAACGGACCCCTCCACTTT. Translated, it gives CASSRDRNGPLHF.

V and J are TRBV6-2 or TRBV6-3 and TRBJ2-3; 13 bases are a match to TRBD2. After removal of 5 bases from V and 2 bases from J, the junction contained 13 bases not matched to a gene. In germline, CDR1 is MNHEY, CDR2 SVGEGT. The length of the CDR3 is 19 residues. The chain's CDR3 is CASSQVVMTSGGYTDTQYF. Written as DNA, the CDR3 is TGTGCCAGCAGTCAAGTAGTCATGACTAGCGGGGGGTACACAGATACGCAGTATTTT.

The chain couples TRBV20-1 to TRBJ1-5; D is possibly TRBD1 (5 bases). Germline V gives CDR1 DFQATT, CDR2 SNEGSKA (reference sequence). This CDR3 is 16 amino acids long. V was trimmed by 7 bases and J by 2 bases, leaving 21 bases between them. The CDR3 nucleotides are TGCAGTGAACGACCAGACGGGGGGACGGGCAATCAGCCCCAGCATTTT. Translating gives CSERPDGGTGNQPQHF.

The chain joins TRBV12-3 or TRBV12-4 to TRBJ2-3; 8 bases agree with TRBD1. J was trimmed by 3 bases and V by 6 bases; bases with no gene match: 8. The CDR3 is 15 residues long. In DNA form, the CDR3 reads TGTGCCAGCAGCTCCACAGGGGGAGTTACAGATACGCAGTATTTT. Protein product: CASSSTGGVTDTQYF.

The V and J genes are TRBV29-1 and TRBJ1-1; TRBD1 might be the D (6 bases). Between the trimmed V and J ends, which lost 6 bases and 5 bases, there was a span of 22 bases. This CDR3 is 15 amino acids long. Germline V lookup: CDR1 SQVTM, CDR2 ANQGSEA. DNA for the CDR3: TGCAGCGTGTTAGACGTGGAGGGGGGGAGAACTGAAGCTTTCTTT. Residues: CSVLDVEGGRTEAFF.

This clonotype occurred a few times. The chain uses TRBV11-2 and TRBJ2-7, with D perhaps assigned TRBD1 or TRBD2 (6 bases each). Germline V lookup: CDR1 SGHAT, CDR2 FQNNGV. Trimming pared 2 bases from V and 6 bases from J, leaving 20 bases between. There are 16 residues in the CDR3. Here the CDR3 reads CASSLTRWGARAEQYF. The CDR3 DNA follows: TGTGCCAGCAGCTTAACTCGGTGGGGGGCGCGGGCCGAGCAGTACTTC.

CDR3 in amino acids: CASSIGLAGLETQYF. In DNA, the CDR3 is TGTGCCAGCAGCATTGGACTAGCGGGGTTAGAGACCCAGTACTTC. The chain joins TRBV6-5 to TRBJ2-5, with TRBD2 matching over 12 bases. CDR1 and CDR2 (germline): MNHEY, SVGAGI. Germline trimming cut 6 bases from V and 4 bases from J; bases unmatched to any gene: 6. The CDR3 is 15 amino acids.

The CDR3 loop reads CASSREHGSRGSETQYF. CDR3 in DNA: TGTGCCAGCAGCAGAGAACACGGCAGCCGCGGTTCGGAGACCCAGTACTTC. V and J are TRBV7-8 and TRBJ2-5; D gene uncertain. CDR1 SGHVS and CDR2 FQNEAQ come from the germline V gene. The CDR3 has 17 amino acids. The ends were cut back, 5 bases at V and 5 bases at J, with 24 bases in the middle. The full variable domain, in which reference TRBV7-8 and TRBJ2-5 provide the parts outside the CDR3, is GAGVSQSPRYKVAKRGQDVALRCDPISGHVSLFWYQQALGQGPEFLTYFQNEAQLDKSGLPSDRFFAERPEGSVSTLKIQRTQQEDSAVYLCASSREHGSRGSETQYFGPGTRLLVL.

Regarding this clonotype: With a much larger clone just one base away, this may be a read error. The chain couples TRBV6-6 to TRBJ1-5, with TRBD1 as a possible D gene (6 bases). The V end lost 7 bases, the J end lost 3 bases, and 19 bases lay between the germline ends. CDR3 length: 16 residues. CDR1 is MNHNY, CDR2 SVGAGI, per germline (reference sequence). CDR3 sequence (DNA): TGTGCCAGCACATATTACAGGGTGGTACACAATCAGCCCCAGCATTTT. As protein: CASTYYRVVHNQPQHF.

The CDR3, as DNA: TGCAGTGTAAAGCCTAATGAAAAACTGTTTTTT. Protein sequence: CSVKPNEKLFF. J is TRBJ1-4 and V is TRBV20-1; no clear D. The CDR3 consists of 11 residues. Trimming took 7 bases from V and 3 from J, leaving 6 bases between them. Germline V CDR1 and CDR2: DFQATT, SNEGSKA (reference sequence).

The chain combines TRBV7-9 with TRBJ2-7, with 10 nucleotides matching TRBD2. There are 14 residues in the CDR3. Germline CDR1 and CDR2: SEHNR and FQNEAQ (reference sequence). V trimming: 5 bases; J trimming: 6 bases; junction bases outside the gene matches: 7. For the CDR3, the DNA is TGTGCCAGCAGCCCAGGGACTAGCGTAGGCGAGCAGTACTTC. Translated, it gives CASSPGTSVGEQYF.

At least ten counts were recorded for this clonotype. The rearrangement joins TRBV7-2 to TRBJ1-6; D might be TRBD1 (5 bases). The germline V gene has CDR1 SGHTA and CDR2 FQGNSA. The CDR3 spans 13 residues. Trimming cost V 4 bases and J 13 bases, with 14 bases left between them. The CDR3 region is CASSSPGNYPLHF. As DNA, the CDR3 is TGTGCCAGCAGCTCTCCAGGGAATTATCCCCTCCACTTT.

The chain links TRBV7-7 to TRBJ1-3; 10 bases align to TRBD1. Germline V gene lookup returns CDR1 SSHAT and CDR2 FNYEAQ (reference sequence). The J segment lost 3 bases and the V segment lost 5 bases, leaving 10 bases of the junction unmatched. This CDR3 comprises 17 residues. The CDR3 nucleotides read TGTGCCAGCAGCCCCCACGGACAGGGGGAGGGTGGAAACACCATATATTTT. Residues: CASSPHGQGEGGNTIYF.

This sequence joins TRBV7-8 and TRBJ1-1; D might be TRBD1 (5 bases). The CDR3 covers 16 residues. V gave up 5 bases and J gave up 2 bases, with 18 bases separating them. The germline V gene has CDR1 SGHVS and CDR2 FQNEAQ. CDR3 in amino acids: CASSPAPDRTNTEAFF. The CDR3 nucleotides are TGTGCCAGCAGCCCCGCCCCCGACAGAACCAACACTGAAGCTTTCTTT.

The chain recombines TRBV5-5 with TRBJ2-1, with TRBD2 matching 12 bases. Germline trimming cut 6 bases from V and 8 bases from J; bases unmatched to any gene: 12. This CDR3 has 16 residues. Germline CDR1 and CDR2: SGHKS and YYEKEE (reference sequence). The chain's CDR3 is CASTRGGTSGFDEQFF. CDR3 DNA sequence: TGTGCCAGCACCCGCGGGGGGACTAGCGGGTTCGATGAGCAGTTCTTC.

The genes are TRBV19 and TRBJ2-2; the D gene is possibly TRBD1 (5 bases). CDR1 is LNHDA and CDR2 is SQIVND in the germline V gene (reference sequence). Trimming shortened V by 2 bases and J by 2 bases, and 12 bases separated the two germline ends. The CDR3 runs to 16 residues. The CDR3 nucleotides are TGTGCCAGTAGTATATGGGGCTCAACCAACACCGGGGAGCTGTTTTTT. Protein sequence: CASSIWGSTNTGELFF.

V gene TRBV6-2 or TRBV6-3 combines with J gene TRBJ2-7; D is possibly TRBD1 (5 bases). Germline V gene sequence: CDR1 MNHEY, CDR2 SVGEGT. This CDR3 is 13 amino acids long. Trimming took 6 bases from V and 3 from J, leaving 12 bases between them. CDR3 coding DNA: TGTGCCAGCAGAGACAGCCATTACTACGAGCAGTACTTC. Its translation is CASRDSHYYEQYF.

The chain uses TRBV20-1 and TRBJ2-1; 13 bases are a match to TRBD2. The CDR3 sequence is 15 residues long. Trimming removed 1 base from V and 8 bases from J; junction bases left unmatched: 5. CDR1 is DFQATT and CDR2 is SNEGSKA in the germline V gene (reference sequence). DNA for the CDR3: TGCAGTGCTAGAGCCCCTACTAGCGGGGGGGATGAGCAGTTCTTC. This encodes CSARAPTSGGDEQFF.